A single sample gave rise to the 8 T cell receptor beta chains below, sequenced in a study of T cell responses to AZD1222 COVID-19 vaccine. Clones were sequenced by immunoSEQ multiplex PCR, and TCRdb holds only the in-frame ones, with some missing. The repertoire holds about 150,000 clones, with over 85% as singletons. The sequenced sample was peripheral blood, obtained on day 0 of AZD1222 vaccination. These receptors were collected from an adult in good health.

The chain links TRBV5-1 to TRBJ2-7; 11 bases align to TRBD1. The CDR3 runs 18 residues. Germline-derived CDR1 and CDR2 are SGHRS and YFSETQ. Trimming took 4 bases from V and 1 from J; bases not matched to a gene: 13. Here the CDR3 DNA reads TGCGCCAGCAGCCCGCGGGGACAGGGGGAGCCGAGATCCTACGAGCAGTACTTC. It encodes CASSPRGQGEPRSYEQYF.

The rearrangement links TRBV28 to TRBJ2-3, with 12 bases that match TRBD1. Germline V CDR1 and CDR2: MDHEN, SYDVKM. The V segment lost 6 bases and the J segment 3 bases; nucleotides outside the gene matches: 10. The CDR3 has 17 residues. Here the CDR3 DNA reads TGTGCCAGCAGCTACCGGGACAGGGGGCTCGGGACAGATACGCAGTATTTT. Its translation: CASSYRDRGLGTDTQYF.

This rearrangement joins TRBV30 to TRBJ1-2; the match to TRBD1 covers 12 bases. J gave up 1 base and V 5 bases, and 2 bases lay outside the gene matches. Germline V gene data show CDR1 as GTSNPN and CDR2 as SVGIG (reference sequence). The CDR3 runs 14 residues. The CDR3 bases are TGTGCCTGGGGGACAGGGGGCGATAACTATGGCTACACCTTC. Encoded protein: CAWGTGGDNYGYTF.

The chain has TRBV5-6 and TRBJ1-3; TRBD1 aligns across 11 bases. The germline V gene has CDR1 SGHDT and CDR2 YYEEEE. CDR3 length: 16 residues. Unmatched junction bases numbered 6, after V lost 7 bases and J lost 0 bases. CDR3 residues: CASGRTGGFSGNTIYF. The CDR3 coding sequence is TGTGCCAGCGGAAGGACAGGGGGCTTCTCTGGAAACACCATATATTTT. The full variable domain, with the rest looked up from reference TRBV5-6 and TRBJ1-3, is DAGVTQSPTHLIKTRGQQVTLRCSPKSGHDTVSWYQQALGQGPQFIFQYYEEEERQRGNFPDRFSGHQFPNYSSELNVNALLLGDSALYLCASGRTGGFSGNTIYFGEGSWLTVV.

The chain uses TRBV5-6 and TRBJ2-5; 7 bases map to TRBD1. V lost 0 bases to trimming and J lost 1 base; unmatched junction nucleotides: 6. Germline V CDR1 and CDR2: SGHDT, YYEEEE. This CDR3 has 16 residues. This CDR3 is CASSLGTGVSQETQYF. The CDR3 coding sequence is TGTGCCAGCAGCTTGGGTACAGGGGTCAGCCAAGAGACCCAGTACTTC.

The chain recombines TRBV13 with TRBJ2-3, with TRBD1 matching over 11 bases. Germline values: CDR1 PRHDT, CDR2 FYEKMQ (reference sequence). The CDR3 runs to 19 residues. V lost 4 bases and J lost 2; bases outside the gene matches: 14. The CDR3 nucleotides are TGTGCCAGCAGCTCTGGAGCGACGGACAGGGGGCTTGTCACAGATACGCAGTATTTT. Its protein is CASSSGATDRGLVTDTQYF.

The chain joins TRBV19 to TRBJ2-5; D call uncertain. Between the trimmed V and J ends, which lost 3 bases and 5 bases, there was a span of 10 bases. The CDR3 length is 13 residues. In germline, CDR1 is LNHDA, CDR2 SQIVND (reference sequence). The CDR3 DNA is TGTGCCAGTAGTATTAAGGGAAGGGAGACCCAGTACTTC. This translates into CASSIKGRETQYF.

The J gene is TRBJ2-7, the V gene TRBV27; D uncertain. Trimming left V 2 bases short and J 2 bases short, with 7 bases between. The CDR3 extends over 13 amino acids. Per the germline V gene, CDR1 is MNHEY and CDR2 is SMNVEV (reference sequence). The CDR3 DNA follows: TGTGCCAGCAGTTTAAAACGTACCTACGAGCAGTACTTC. The encoded protein is CASSLKRTYEQYF.